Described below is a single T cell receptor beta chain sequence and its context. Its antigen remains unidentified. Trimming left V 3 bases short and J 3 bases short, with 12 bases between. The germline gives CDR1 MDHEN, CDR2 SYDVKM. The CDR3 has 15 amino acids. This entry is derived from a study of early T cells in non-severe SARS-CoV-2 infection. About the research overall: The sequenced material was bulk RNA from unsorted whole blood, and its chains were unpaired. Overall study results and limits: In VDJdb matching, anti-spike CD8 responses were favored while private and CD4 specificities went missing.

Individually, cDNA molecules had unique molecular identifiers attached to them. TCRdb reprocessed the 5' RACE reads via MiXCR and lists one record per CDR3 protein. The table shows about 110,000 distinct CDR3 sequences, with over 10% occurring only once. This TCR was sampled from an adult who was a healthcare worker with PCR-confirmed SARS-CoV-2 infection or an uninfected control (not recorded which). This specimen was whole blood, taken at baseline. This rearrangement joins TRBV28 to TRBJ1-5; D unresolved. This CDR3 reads CASSLLGLDNQPQHF. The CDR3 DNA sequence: TGTGCCAGCAGTTTGTTGGGTCTGGACAATCAGCCCCAGCATTTT.